One and the same sample provided the 23 T cell receptor beta chains below, sequenced in a study of T-cell memory formation after mild COVID-19 (dated by TCRdb to 2020 to 2022). Receptor libraries were prepared by 5' RACE. The run used an Illumina NovaSeq 6000. TCRdb handled the public reads itself, with Q25 trimming in fastp and clone calling in MiXCR, and kept productive beta chains. Rows are combined by CDR3 protein, so each entry shows the most common genes and DNA. The sample table holds 75,000 to 95,000 distinct CDR3 sequences, of which roughly 16% were seen once. About two fifths of the sample comes from the top ten. Sequenced input: PBMCs or a T cell subset sorted from them (not recorded which). The source is a man between 18 and 29 years old who had mild COVID-19 (a few samples of this study predate the infection). The sample titles of this study are shuffled in the database, so cell type and time point are left out; the donor was told from shared clones.

The chain is built from TRBV6-5 and TRBJ1-5; D may be TRBD1 (5 bases). Germline V gene sequence: CDR1 MNHEY, CDR2 SVGAGI. Between the trimmed V and J ends, which lost 0 bases and 7 bases, there was a span of 22 bases. CDR3 size: 18 residues. The CDR3 sequence is CASSYSRGVGDTQQPQHF. DNA of the CDR3: TGTGCCAGCAGTTACTCGAGGGGTGTCGGTGACACACAGCAGCCCCAGCATTTT.

This clonotype was counted a few times. The gene calls are TRBV12-3 or TRBV12-4 and TRBJ2-1, with 8 bases that match TRBD2. With 6 bases clipped from V and 4 bases from J, the junction kept 8 bases outside the gene matches. This CDR3 has 15 residues. The CDR3 spells CASRNRGGAYNEQFF. As DNA, the CDR3 is TGTGCCAGCAGGAATCGGGGGGGGGCATACAATGAGCAGTTCTTC.

The sample holds a few counts of this clonotype. This chain links TRBV12-3 or TRBV12-4 with TRBJ2-5; 9 bases are shared with TRBD1. After removal of 4 bases from V and 3 bases from J, the junction contained 12 bases not matched to a gene. This CDR3 comprises 17 residues. CDR3 loop: CASSSKWDREKEETQYF. CDR3 nucleotides: TGTGCCAGCAGTTCGAAGTGGGACAGGGAGAAAGAAGAGACCCAGTACTTC.

The chain couples TRBV7-8 to TRBJ1-1; no definite D call. The germline CDR1 and CDR2 sequences are SGHVS and FQNEAQ. The CDR3 is 16 amino acids. Between the trimmed V and J ends, which lost 5 bases and 6 bases, there was a span of 22 bases. CDR3 amino acids: CASSPRYNSKEAEAFF. CDR3 DNA sequence: TGTGCCAGCAGCCCCCGATATAACAGTAAAGAGGCTGAAGCTTTCTTT.

This clonotype was counted a few times. V usage is TRBV20-1 and J usage is TRBJ1-2; D remains ambiguous. This CDR3 spans 16 amino acids. Trimming cost V 3 bases and J 0 bases, with 17 bases left between them. Per germline, CDR1 DFQATT and CDR2 SNEGSKA (reference sequence). The CDR3 loop reads CSASPWTRASNYGYTF. The CDR3, as DNA: TGCAGTGCTAGCCCCTGGACTCGCGCCTCTAACTATGGCTACACCTTC.

This chain uses TRBV7-6 with TRBJ2-1; D might be TRBD1 or TRBD2, each matching 6 bases. The germline CDR1 and CDR2 sequences are SGHVS and FNYEAQ. Deletions cut 3 bases from V and 5 bases from J, with 11 bases between. The CDR3 consists of 14 residues. DNA of the CDR3: TGTGCCAGCAGCTTTGGGGGGCGAAACAATGAGCAGTTCTTC. Its translation is CASSFGGRNNEQFF.

The chain recombines TRBV12-3 or TRBV12-4 with TRBJ2-7; TRBD2 matches at 7 bases. The length of the CDR3 is 13 residues. Unmatched junction bases numbered 8, after V lost 6 bases and J lost 6 bases. DNA for the CDR3: TGTGCCAGCAGCCCCAGCGGGGTAGGCGAGCAGTACGTC. It specifies CASSPSGVGEQYV.

This clonotype turned up a few times. The V and J genes are TRBV30 and TRBJ2-7, with a tentative D call TRBD1 (5 bases). Germline V gives CDR1 GTSNPN, CDR2 SVGIG (reference sequence). This CDR3 has 12 amino acids. V dropped 5 bases and J dropped 3 bases, with 11 bases sitting between them. In nucleotides, the CDR3 is TGTGCCTGGGACAGAGCAGACTACGAGCAGTACTTC. Protein: CAWDRADYEQYF. Based on the CDR3 plus reference TRBV30 and TRBJ2-7, the full variable domain is SQTIHQWPATLVQPVGSPLSLECTVEGTSNPNLYWYRQAAGRGLQLLFYSVGIGQISSEVPQNLSASRPQDRQFILSSKKLLLSDSGFYLCAWDRADYEQYFGPGTRLTVT.

This clonotype was seen at least ten times. For the CDR3, the DNA is TGTGCCAGCAGCTTGTCGAGGGGGAACACCGGGGAGCTGTTTTTT. It is translated as CASSLSRGNTGELFF. This rearrangement joins TRBV7-6 to TRBJ2-2, with D possibly called TRBD1 or TRBD2 (5 bases each). The V gene lost 3 bases and the J gene lost 1 base, with 9 bases spanning the gap. This CDR3 spans 15 amino acids. Germline V lookup: CDR1 SGHVS, CDR2 FNYEAQ.

This clonotype was seen a few times. This rearrangement joins TRBV27 to TRBJ2-3; TRBD1 might be the D (5 bases). The CDR3 length is 16 residues. V shed 6 bases and J shed 3 bases, with 19 bases lying between them. Germline CDR1 MNHEY, CDR2 SMNVEV (reference sequence). The CDR3 here is CASRSRGYPGTDTQYF. The DNA of the CDR3 is TGTGCCAGCAGGTCTAGGGGCTATCCAGGAACAGATACGCAGTATTTT.

This clonotype showed up many times. The rearrangement joins TRBV4-1 to TRBJ2-7; 7 bases line up with TRBD1. V was clipped by 5 bases and J by 4 bases; unmatched bases: 11. The germline CDR1 and CDR2 sequences are MGHRA and YSYEKL. This CDR3 is 15 amino acids long. CDR3 region: CASSSADRTFYEQYF. The CDR3 DNA reads as TGCGCCAGCAGCTCGGCGGACAGGACGTTTTACGAGCAGTACTTC.

This clonotype was picked up a small number of times. The V call is TRBV9, the J call TRBJ1-1; 8 nucleotides agree with TRBD1. J was trimmed by 1 base and V by 4 bases; bases with no gene match: 6. From germline, CDR1 is SGDLS and CDR2 YYNGEE. The CDR3 is made up of 15 amino acids. The CDR3 loop is CASSKPGTGNTEAFF. The CDR3 DNA is TGTGCCAGCAGCAAGCCCGGGACAGGGAACACTGAAGCTTTCTTT. Using reference TRBV9 and TRBJ1-1 for the parts outside the CDR3, the full variable domain is DSGVTQTPKHLITATGQRVTLRCSPRSGDLSVYWYQQSLDQGLQFLIQYYNGEERAKGNILERFSAQQFPDLHSELNLSSLELGDSALYFCASSKPGTGNTEAFFGQGTRLTVV.

This chain links TRBV27 with TRBJ2-7; 9 positions agree with TRBD2. CDR3 length equals 15 residues. CDR1 and CDR2 (germline): MNHEY, SMNVEV (reference sequence). The V and J ends lost 3 bases and 1 base, in that order; junction bases with no gene match: 4. The CDR3 DNA sequence: TGTGCCAGCAGTTTCGGTAGCGGGGGTTCCTACGAGCAGTACTTC. Protein sequence: CASSFGSGGSYEQYF.

This clonotype showed up just a few times. J is TRBJ2-2 and V is TRBV4-1, with D possibly TRBD2 on 6 matching bases. The V gene's germline CDR1 is MGHRA and CDR2 YSYEKL. This CDR3 contains 16 residues. The V end lost 0 bases, the J end lost 0 bases, and 8 bases lay between the germline ends. The CDR3 DNA reads TGCGCCAGCAGCCAAGAGGGACTGCCGAACACCGGGGAGCTGTTTTTT. Translated: CASSQEGLPNTGELFF.

The chain employs TRBV5-6 and TRBJ2-1; no clear D gene. The CDR3 sequence is 13 residues long. Trimming cost V 0 bases and J 7 bases, with 8 bases left between them. Germline V CDR1 and CDR2: SGHDT, YYEEEE. CDR3: CASSLGTPNEQFF. CDR3 nucleotide sequence: TGTGCCAGCAGCTTGGGGACCCCTAATGAGCAGTTCTTC.

This chain uses TRBV4-1 with TRBJ1-1; TRBD1 might be the D (6 bases). Germline V gives CDR1 MGHRA, CDR2 YSYEKL. The CDR3 loop spans 13 amino acids. The germline V and J ends were trimmed by 1 base and 7 bases, with 10 bases remaining between them. The CDR3 spells CASSQGGGLEAFF. The CDR3 region has the DNA TGCGCCAGCAGCCAAGGTGGGGGCCTTGAAGCTTTCTTT.

The V gene is TRBV6-5, the J gene TRBJ1-4; unclear D gene. CDR3 length: 13 residues. Germline V gene sequence: CDR1 MNHEY, CDR2 SVGAGI. V lost 2 bases and J lost 4, with 5 bases in between. DNA of the CDR3: TGTGCCAGCAGTTACGACCTTAATGAAAAACTGTTTTTT. It codes for CASSYDLNEKLFF.

CDR3 nucleotides: TGTGCCAGCAGCTTAATCGGGGGGTTAGACGAGCAGTACGTC. Encoded protein: CASSLIGGLDEQYV. The rearrangement links TRBV7-8 to TRBJ2-7, with TRBD2 matching over 7 bases. The CDR3 contains 14 residues. J lost 5 bases, V lost 2 bases, and 6 bases had no gene match. CDR1 is SGHVS, CDR2 FQNEAQ, per germline.

This clonotype was recorded many times. V usage is TRBV5-1 and J usage is TRBJ2-7; TRBD1 is a possible D gene (5 bases). V lost 6 bases and J lost 2, with 12 bases in between. The germline CDR1 and CDR2 sequences are SGHRS and YFSETQ. The CDR3 has 13 amino acids. This CDR3 reads CASKQQGPYEQYF. The CDR3 DNA reads as TGCGCCAGCAAACAGCAGGGTCCCTACGAGCAGTACTTC.

The V and J genes are TRBV5-1 and TRBJ2-1; 7 nucleotides line up with TRBD1. Trimming at V came to 0 bases and at J to 8 bases, leaving 8 bases not matched to a gene. The germline V gene has CDR1 SGHRS and CDR2 YFSETQ. This CDR3 contains 15 residues. CDR3 residues: CASSLEGALGHEQFF. CDR3 DNA: TGCGCCAGCAGCTTGGAGGGGGCGCTTGGTCATGAGCAGTTCTTC.

This clonotype was seen more than once but under ten times. The chain carries TRBV5-1 and TRBJ2-1; 13 nucleotides line up with TRBD2. This CDR3 comprises 17 residues. Losses at the gene ends were 4 bases for V and 4 bases for J; bases not matched to a gene: 8. Germline loops: CDR1 SGHRS, CDR2 YFSETQ. The CDR3 protein is CASSAGLAGEQYNEQFF. The DNA for the CDR3 is TGCGCCAGCAGCGCCGGACTAGCGGGGGAGCAATACAATGAGCAGTTCTTC. Based on the CDR3 plus reference TRBV5-1 and TRBJ2-1, the full variable domain is KAGVTQTPRYLIKTRGQQVTLSCSPISGHRSVSWYQQTPGQGLQFLFEYFSETQRNKGNFPGRFSGRQFSNSRSEMNVSTLELGDSALYLCASSAGLAGEQYNEQFFGPGTRLTVL.

This clonotype has just a few counts. V gene TRBV7-8 combines with J gene TRBJ2-6; possibly TRBD2 for D (7 bases). V was clipped by 10 bases and J by 0 bases, with 19 bases between them. Looked up from germline, CDR1 is SGHVS and CDR2 is FQNEAQ. This CDR3 contains 17 residues. The CDR3 region has the DNA TGTGCCACAGTGGGGGGGCGGACCCTCTCTGGGGCCAACGTCCTGACTTTC. It codes for CATVGGRTLSGANVLTF. Filled out from reference TRBV7-8 and TRBJ2-6, the complete variable domain reads GAGVSQSPRYKVAKRGQDVALRCDPISGHVSLFWYQQALGQGPEFLTYFQNEAQLDKSGLPSDRFFAERPEGSVSTLKIQRTQQEDSAVYLCATVGGRTLSGANVLTFGAGSRLTVL.

The sample holds a few counts of this clonotype. V gene TRBV3-1 combines with J gene TRBJ2-1, with a tentative D call TRBD2 (5 bases). Germline values: CDR1 LGHDT, CDR2 YNNKEL (reference sequence). The V end lost 1 base, the J end lost 7 bases, and 11 bases lay between the germline ends. There are 14 residues in the CDR3. As DNA, the CDR3 is TGTGCCAGCAGCCAAGCCGGGGATGGGAATGAGCAGTTCTTC. Its protein product is CASSQAGDGNEQFF.